Listed below are T cell receptor beta chains from one sample, sequenced in a study of T cells in Graves' hyperthyroidism and ophthalmopathy. Via MiXCR, TCRdb re-called the multiplex PCR reads, giving one row per CDR3 protein. This sample has roughly 380,000 distinct CDR3 sequences, with around a sixth found just once. The sample consisted of blood. These receptors all stem from a woman aged 40-49 years with Graves' ophthalmopathy. CDR3s include the opening cysteine and the closing phenylalanine or tryptophan. A D gene is named only where the DNA matches it firmly. Clone size is shown for a subset of rows, as once, few, many or a class of expanded clone.

d_gene,abundance,j_gene,v_gene,CDR3nt,CDR3aa
NA,many,TRBJ1-1,TRBV12-3/TRBV12-4,TGTGCCAGCAGCACTTGGGGAACCGGTGAAGCTTTCTTT,CASSTWGTGEAFF
TRBD1,NA,TRBJ2-5,TRBV2,TGTGCCAGCAGGGCAGGGACAGAACAAGAGACCCAGTACTTC,CASRAGTEQETQYF
NA,few,TRBJ1-1,TRBV28,TGTGCCAGCAGGTTTCAGTCTGAAGCTTTCTTT,CASRFQSEAFF
NA,many,TRBJ1-2,TRBV30,TGTGCCTGGAGTGTACGTAGGGTTGTAAGCTATGGCTACACCTTC,CAWSVRRVVSYGYTF
NA,many,TRBJ2-5,TRBV20-1,TGCAGTGCTAGAGTTCCGGCGGGGAGGCAAGAGACCCAGTACTTC,CSARVPAGRQETQYF
NA,many,TRBJ2-5,TRBV2,TGTGCCAGCAGTGAAAGGAGACAAGAGACCCAGTACTTC,CASSERRQETQYF
NA,NA,TRBJ1-5,TRBV7-2,TGTGCCAGCGCATTCCAGGGTCAGCCCCAGCATTTT,CASAFQGQPQHF
NA,many,TRBJ2-7,TRBV28,TGTGCCAGCAGTTTATGGGGGGAGCTGTCCGAGCAGTACTTC,CASSLWGELSEQYF
NA,many,TRBJ2-7,TRBV25-1,TGTGCCAGCAGTGATGTCGGGGTCTCCTACGAGCAGTACTTC,CASSDVGVSYEQYF
NA,NA,TRBJ2-7,TRBV7-2,TGTGCCAGCAGCTGGGCCGGGACTGGGGAGTACGAGCAGTACTTC,CASSWAGTGEYEQYF
TRBD2,many,TRBJ2-7,TRBV30,TGTGCCTGGAGTTCCTGGGGAGGGGAGGCCGAGCAGTACTTC,CAWSSWGGEAEQYF
NA,many,TRBJ1-2,TRBV27,TGTGCCAGCAGTATGGTAGCATCTAACTATGGCTACACCTTC,CASSMVASNYGYTF
NA,NA,TRBJ2-7,TRBV6-2/TRBV6-3,TGTGCCAGCAGCCCTCGGATGGGCGGGGACGAGCAGTACTTC,CASSPRMGGDEQYF